The entry that follows covers one TCR beta chain sequence. This CDR3 contains 13 residues. Germline V gene data show CDR1 as SEHNR and CDR2 as FQNEAQ (reference sequence). V dropped 3 bases and J dropped 4 bases, with 6 bases sitting between them. This sample is drawn from a study of blood T cell repertoires in COVID-19. Study details: T cells, B-cell-depleted T cells, or PBMCs provided the cDNA or gDNA that served as material.

Assay: immunoSEQ multiplex PCR; the TCRdb copy retains only in-frame clones and omits some. Altogether about 210,000 clones are present, 65% to 85% being singletons, with the ten largest covering roughly 12%. This chain links TRBV7-9 with TRBJ2-2; D unresolved. The TCR was taken from a human donor in a cohort sampled during active COVID-19. The sample taken for sequencing was peripheral blood. CDR3 in amino acids: CASSFTGTGELFF. The CDR3 nucleotides read TGTGCCAGCAGCTTCACGGGCACCGGGGAGCTGTTTTTT.